The T cell receptor beta chain described here comes from a study of regulatory and conventional T cells in RAG deficiency (dated by TCRdb to about 2017). Broadly, across the study: Hypomorphic RAG mutations in combined immunodeficiency or atypical SCID are frequently associated with autoimmunity. High-throughput TCR beta sequencing was used to compare the repertoire diversity and composition of Treg, conventional CD4+ and CD8+ T cells between RAG-deficient patients and healthy controls. Points the paper makes about the study in general: All patient T-cell subsets had shorter CDR3 lengths; Omenn syndrome patients showed >85% Treg-Tconv repertoire overlap at nucleotide and amino acid level. The CD25-high CD127-low cells sorted from Omenn syndrome patients may be peripherally activated cells rather than true Treg cells. Compared with control T-cell subpopulations, the RAG-deficient patients had markedly lower Shannon entropy and higher Simpson indices. In Omenn syndrome and CID/AS patients compared with controls, roughly 100-fold fewer unique TCR beta sequences were detected from Treg cells, versus roughly 10-fold fewer for other subsets. Some T-cell subset analyses were not done for some subjects.

Germline trimming amounts to 5 bases on V and 2 bases on J, with 4 as the count of junction bases outside the gene matches. Counted from cysteine to phenylalanine, this CDR3 has 14 amino acids. Of all the DNA, just the CDR3 is kept, 42 bases in frame from base 1. The germline V gene encodes CDR1 SEHNR and CDR2 FQNEAQ (reference sequence). Before genomic DNA extraction, regulatory T cells were purified from blood as CD4+CD25-high CD127-low cells. The study included eight patients with RAG deficiency: one had SCID, two had Omenn syndrome and five had combined immunodeficiency or atypical SCID. Libraries were prepared through the immunoSEQ multiplex PCR assay. Rearranged TCR beta chain products were amplified from the genomic DNA of sorted T-cell subsets and were then sequenced. The paper's processing steps were these. Shannon entropy and Simpson indices were used to measure the diversity of productive TCR beta rearrangements in each repertoire. To assess clonal expansion, the frequencies of the 100 most abundant productive TCR beta clonotypes were added up as a share of total reads. The TRB repertoires were scored with a self-reactivity index that is based on amino acid usage at CDR3beta positions 6 and 7. Two-way ANOVA was applied to the repertoire analyses, whereas Student t or Mann-Whitney tests were applied to the flow cytometric analyses. As stored in TCRdb, this immuneACCESS dataset retains in-frame rearrangements with V and J assigned. A fraction of the clones does not appear; measured against another copy, unresolved V genes explain less than half of the discrepancy, and the remainder lacks a known reason. V and J calls plus clone size are reproduced from that table; the DNA served to infer D and trimming. Here the sample has 500 or so clones; approximately 82% occur a single time. The ten largest account for about 28% of the sample.

With respect to this clone: The antigen it recognizes is unknown. No quality values exist for individual bases; no much larger clone is one base distant.

The origin of this receptor is a human donor with RAG deficiency presenting as severe combined immunodeficiency. This chain is built from TRBV7-9 and TRBJ2-7, and 9 junctional nucleotides match TRBD1. The sequenced sample was Tregs sorted from blood. The CDR3 region: CASSLRDRAYEQYF. The DNA reads TGTGCCAGCAGCCTACGGGACAGGGCCTACGAGCAGTACTTC.